Each of the 18 T cell receptor beta chains below was sequenced from the same sample in a study. TCRdb reanalysed the 5' RACE reads using MiXCR and keeps one entry per CDR3 protein. The data contain 35,000 to 50,000 distinct CDR3 sequences, around 30% of them singletons. The source material was tumor-infiltrating memory CD4+ T cells sorted from the breast tumor. Noted subset: memory CD4+ T cells, CD4+CD45RO+CD25-. The receptors derive from a female donor with breast cancer.

This rearrangement joins TRBV10-1 to TRBJ2-7; D uncertain. Germline CDR1 reads WNHNN; CDR2 reads SYGVQD (reference sequence). Trimming shortened V by 9 bases and J by 4 bases, and 7 bases separated the two germline ends. The CDR3 extends over 10 amino acids. In nucleotides, the CDR3 is TGCGCCAGGGCCCTTTACGAGCAGTACTTC. It translates to CARALYEQYF.

This clonotype has ten or more counts. The chain uses TRBV4-1 and TRBJ2-7, with TRBD2 matching over 9 bases. In germline, CDR1 is MGHRA, CDR2 YSYEKL. The CDR3 runs 16 residues. V was clipped by 4 bases and J by 4 bases; unmatched bases: 11. CDR3 protein: CASSRAFSGGLYEQYF. CDR3 DNA: TGCGCCAGCAGCCGTGCCTTTAGCGGGGGACTTTACGAGCAGTACTTC.

Notes on this clonotype: A much larger clonotype is one base distant, so this may be a read error. V usage is TRBV29-1 and J usage is TRBJ2-7, with D tentatively TRBD1 or TRBD2 (6 bases each). Germline V gene lookup returns CDR1 SQVTM and CDR2 ANQGSEA. The CDR3 loop spans 13 amino acids. Trimming pared 6 bases from V and 3 bases from J, leaving 15 bases between. The CDR3 DNA sequence: TGCAGCGTCGGTCACGGAGGGGGCTACGAGCAGTACTTC. This encodes CSVGHGGGYEQYF.

The rearrangement links TRBV4-2 to TRBJ1-2, with 7 bases fitting TRBD1. V lost 0 bases and J lost 8; bases outside the gene matches: 6. The germline CDR1 and CDR2 sequences are LGHNA and YNFKEQ. CDR3 length equals 14 residues. CDR3 bases: TGTGCCAGCAGCCAAGATCCCCACAGGGGCGGCTACACCTTC. Its translation: CASSQDPHRGGYTF.

The V gene is TRBV5-4, the J gene TRBJ2-7, with D possibly TRBD1 on 8 matching bases. CDR1 SGHNT and CDR2 YYREEE come from the germline V gene (reference sequence). The V and J ends lost 4 bases and 5 bases respectively, with 16 bases between them. The CDR3 has 14 residues. CDR3 in DNA: TGTGCCAGCAGCCCCCGTACAGGGGGGGACGAGCAGTACTTC. It codes for CASSPRTGGDEQYF.

This clonotype was found a few times. V gene TRBV10-3 combines with J gene TRBJ2-5; the D is unclear. This CDR3 has 12 residues. V was shortened by 10 bases and J by 6 bases, with 15 bases between the two germline ends. The V gene's germline CDR1 is ENHRY and CDR2 SYGVKD. The CDR3 is CASKSDRQTQYF. CDR3 in DNA: TGTGCCAGCAAGAGTGATCGACAGACCCAGTACTTC.

This clonotype was picked up many times. The chain uses TRBV4-1 and TRBJ1-5; 9 bases are a match to TRBD1. J gave up 1 base and V 4 bases, and 8 bases lay outside the gene matches. CDR3 length: 17 amino acids. Germline V gene lookup returns CDR1 MGHRA and CDR2 YSYEKL. CDR3 sequence reads: CASSPREQGASNQPQHF. The CDR3 region has the DNA TGCGCCAGCAGCCCGAGAGAACAGGGGGCCAGCAATCAGCCCCAGCATTTT.

This clonotype has just a few counts. The chain is built from TRBV7-3 and TRBJ2-7; TRBD1 might be the D (6 bases). CDR1 SGHTA and CDR2 FQGTGA come from the germline V gene. V lost 5 bases and J lost 3, with 11 bases in between. The CDR3 spans 13 residues. In nucleotides, the CDR3 is TGTGCCAGCAGCCCAGGACAGTTCTACGAGCAGTACTTC. Its translation is CASSPGQFYEQYF.

This chain uses TRBV5-1 with TRBJ1-6; D perhaps matches TRBD1 (6 bases). Germline CDR1 reads SGHRS; CDR2 reads YFSETQ. The CDR3 runs to 15 residues. Trimming left V 4 bases short and J 2 bases short, with 10 bases between. CDR3 region: CASSRTDPYNSPLHF. CDR3 bases: TGCGCCAGCAGCCGGACAGACCCCTATAATTCACCCCTCCACTTT. The full variable domain, with the rest looked up from reference TRBV5-1 and TRBJ1-6, is KAGVTQTPRYLIKTRGQQVTLSCSPISGHRSVSWYQQTPGQGLQFLFEYFSETQRNKGNFPGRFSGRQFSNSRSEMNVSTLELGDSALYLCASSRTDPYNSPLHFGNGTRLTVT.

The chain has TRBV7-9 and TRBJ2-1; D may be TRBD2 (5 bases). The V and J ends lost 4 bases and 9 bases respectively, with 22 bases between them. Germline-derived CDR1 and CDR2 are SEHNR and FQNEAQ (reference sequence). This CDR3 has 16 residues. The CDR3 nucleotides read TGTGCCAGCAGCTCGTCAAAAGATACGGGGATGAGTGAGCAGTTCTTC. As protein: CASSSSKDTGMSEQFF.

This clonotype was recorded many times. The chain recombines TRBV7-8 with TRBJ2-5, with 7 bases lining up with TRBD1. The length of the CDR3 is 15 residues. Germline CDR1 reads SGHVS; CDR2 reads FQNEAQ. Trimming took 5 bases from V and 3 from J; bases not matched to a gene: 9. The CDR3 reads CASSHGRGRKETQYF. The CDR3 DNA reads TGTGCCAGCAGCCACGGAAGGGGGCGAAAAGAGACCCAGTACTTC. The variable domain in full, completed from reference TRBV7-8 and TRBJ2-5, reads GAGVSQSPRYKVAKRGQDVALRCDPISGHVSLFWYQQALGQGPEFLTYFQNEAQLDKSGLPSDRFFAERPEGSVSTLKIQRTQQEDSAVYLCASSHGRGRKETQYFGPGTRLLVL.

In this sample, this clonotype turned up a few times. The V gene is TRBV4-1, the J gene TRBJ2-1; D is undetermined. Deletions cut 2 bases from V and 5 bases from J, with 7 bases between. Germline values: CDR1 MGHRA, CDR2 YSYEKL. The length of the CDR3 is 13 residues. Here the CDR3 DNA reads TGCGCCAGCAGCCAATCACTGAACAATGAGCAGTTCTTC. Translation gives CASSQSLNNEQFF.

This clonotype is termed medium-sized. V is TRBV29-1 and J is TRBJ2-7; 10 bases fit TRBD1. There are 12 residues in the CDR3. Germline CDR1 SQVTM, CDR2 ANQGSEA. J gave up 3 bases and V 4 bases, and 0 bases lay outside the gene matches. The CDR3 DNA follows: TGCAGCGTTGGGACAGGGGGCTACGAGCAGTACTTC. This codes for CSVGTGGYEQYF.

This chain joins TRBV5-1 and TRBJ2-7; the D is unclear. CDR1 and CDR2 from the germline V gene are SGHRS and YFSETQ. The CDR3 has 11 amino acids. The V end was cut by 6 bases, the J end by 3 bases, with 7 bases between. CDR3 nucleotide sequence: TGCGCCAGCAAACAGCACTACGAGCAGTACTTC. Its translation: CASKQHYEQYF.

This clonotype appeared a few times. This sequence joins TRBV28 and TRBJ2-2; TRBD1 aligns across 7 bases. The V and J ends lost 2 bases and 5 bases, in that order; junction bases with no gene match: 2. The CDR3 contains 14 residues. Per germline, CDR1 MDHEN and CDR2 SYDVKM. CDR3 region: CASSLNRGTGELFF. The CDR3 DNA sequence: TGTGCCAGCAGTTTAAACAGGGGTACCGGGGAGCTGTTTTTT.

This clonotype was observed at least ten times. The CDR3 region is CASSPRSRNQPQHF. The CDR3 DNA sequence: TGTGCCAGCAGTCCTCGGTCACGCAATCAGCCCCAGCATTTT. The rearrangement uses TRBV12-3 or TRBV12-4 and TRBJ1-5; D gene ambiguous. The CDR3 is 14 residues long. V was shortened by 5 bases and J by 2 bases, with 10 bases between the two germline ends.

The chain is built from TRBV29-1 and TRBJ2-6, with TRBD1 matching over 10 bases. The length of the CDR3 is 18 residues. V lost 6 bases to trimming and J lost 4 bases; unmatched junction nucleotides: 15. CDR1 and CDR2 (germline): SQVTM, ANQGSEA. The CDR3 region is CSVATAGQGTWGANVLTF. Here the CDR3 DNA reads TGCAGCGTAGCCACGGCGGGACAGGGGACGTGGGGGGCCAACGTCCTGACTTTC.

Ten or more counts support this clonotype. The chain has TRBV12-3 or TRBV12-4 and TRBJ2-7; 7 nucleotides match TRBD1. After removal of 6 bases from V and 5 bases from J, the junction contained 7 bases not matched to a gene. This CDR3 comprises 13 residues. The CDR3 coding sequence is TGTGCCAGCAGCCGACAGGGCCTCCACGAGCAGTACTTC. Translation gives CASSRQGLHEQYF.